These 28 T cell receptor beta chains came from one sample sequenced in a study of cytomegalovirus exposure and HLA in healthy donors. PCR was performed using 60 Vbeta and 13 Jbeta primers. This table comes from immunoSEQ multiplex PCR, and its TCRdb copy is limited to in-frame clones, with some not included. The repertoire holds 150,000 to 200,000 clones, with over 65% as singletons. Sequencing was performed on PBMCs. The receptors derive from a woman aged 55-69 years in good health and CMV-seropositive.

J is TRBJ2-5 and V is TRBV28; TRBD1 matches 7 bases. Judging by the DNA end, TRBJ2-7 fits better; the J call may be wrong. The CDR3 consists of 17 residues. Germline CDR1 is MDHEN and CDR2 is SYDVKM. The CDR3 sequence: CASSPRTGSTTGYEQYF. The DNA of the CDR3 is TGTGCCAGCAGTCCCCGGACAGGTTCTACTACGGGCTACGAGCAGTACTTC.

This chain links TRBV30 with TRBJ2-1, with 9 bases matching TRBD2. The CDR3 sequence is 15 residues long. After removal of 0 bases from V and 3 bases from J, the junction contained 3 bases not matched to a gene. Germline V gene lookup returns CDR1 GTSNPN and CDR2 SVGIG (reference sequence). CDR3 region: CAWSVAGGGYNEQFF. Here the CDR3 DNA reads TGTGCCTGGAGTGTAGCGGGAGGCGGCTACAATGAGCAGTTCTTC.

CDR3 amino acids: CASSFEGTSTDTQYF. The CDR3 bases are TGTGCCAGCAGCTTCGAGGGTACTAGCACAGATACGCAGTATTTT. The chain combines TRBV11-2 with TRBJ2-3, with a weak D call TRBD2 (5 bases). Looked up from germline, CDR1 is SGHAT and CDR2 is FQNNGV. The CDR3 covers 15 residues. Trimming left V 3 bases short and J 0 bases short, with 10 bases between.

V is TRBV14 and J is TRBJ2-7; TRBD1 matches at 7 bases. Germline CDR1 SGHDN, CDR2 FVKESK. The CDR3 consists of 14 residues. V trimming: 3 bases; J trimming: 3 bases; junction bases outside the gene matches: 5. The CDR3 protein is CASSHPGQFYEQYF. In DNA, the CDR3 is TGTGCCAGCAGCCACCCGGGACAGTTCTACGAGCAGTACTTC.

The rearrangement links TRBV9 to TRBJ2-2, with 9 positions matching TRBD2. Per germline, CDR1 SGDLS and CDR2 YYNGEE. J was trimmed by 4 bases and V by 2 bases; bases with no gene match: 6. The CDR3 is made up of 16 amino acids. CDR3 sequence reads: CASSVGSGSITGELFF. The CDR3 DNA is TGTGCCAGCAGCGTTGGTAGCGGGAGCATCACCGGGGAGCTGTTTTTT.

This clone was recorded a few times. V gene TRBV4-2 combines with J gene TRBJ2-3; 12 nucleotides match TRBD2. The CDR3 has 16 residues. Germline V lookup: CDR1 LGHNA, CDR2 YNFKEQ. With 8 bases clipped from V and 0 bases from J, the junction kept 6 bases outside the gene matches. The CDR3 nucleotides read TGTGCCAGCGGTTTTCTAGCGGGAGGGAGCACAGATACGCAGTATTTT. Amino acid sequence: CASGFLAGGSTDTQYF.

The chain combines TRBV10-3 with TRBJ2-1, with TRBD2 identical over 8 bases. Germline CDR1 is ENHRY and CDR2 is SYGVKD. The CDR3 is 13 amino acids. The trim removed 8 bases at V and 4 bases at J, leaving 4 bases unmatched. CDR3 DNA sequence: TGTGCCATCCAGACTAGCGAGTACAATGAGCAGTTCTTC. Translating it yields CAIQTSEYNEQFF.

The sample holds one count of this clone. The chain recombines TRBV2 with TRBJ2-7; the match to TRBD1 covers 7 bases. Unmatched junction bases numbered 13, after V lost 10 bases and J lost 7 bases. The germline CDR1 and CDR2 sequences are SNHLY and FYNNEI. The CDR3 spans 13 residues. This CDR3 reads CATRGINRGEQYF. The DNA for the CDR3 is TGTGCCACCCGTGGTATTAACAGGGGTGAGCAGTACTTC.

V gene TRBV28 combines with J gene TRBJ1-4; weak D call: TRBD1 (6 bases). CDR1 is MDHEN, CDR2 SYDVKM, per germline. V lost 3 bases and J 8 bases, leaving 13 bases between the germline ends. The CDR3 is made up of 14 amino acids. The CDR3 here is CASSLGAGREKLFF. The CDR3 coding sequence is TGTGCCAGCAGTTTGGGGGCCGGGAGGGAAAAACTGTTTTTT.

Written as DNA, the CDR3 is TGTGCCAGCAGTTTCCCTTACAGGGATAATGAGCAGTTCTTC. Encoded protein: CASSFPYRDNEQFF. The chain recombines TRBV28 with TRBJ2-1, with D perhaps matching TRBD1 (6 bases). Germline CDR1 reads MDHEN; CDR2 reads SYDVKM. The CDR3 is 14 amino acids. The V end lost 3 bases, the J end lost 7 bases, and 13 bases lay between the germline ends.

The chain has TRBV4-2 and TRBJ2-5; 7 positions match TRBD1. The CDR3 is 18 residues long. The V segment lost 1 base and the J segment 1 base; nucleotides outside the gene matches: 12. Germline-derived CDR1 and CDR2 are LGHNA and YNFKEQ. This CDR3 is CASSQASGGAAGQETQYF. CDR3 in DNA: TGTGCCAGCAGCCAAGCTTCAGGGGGTGCTGCGGGCCAAGAGACCCAGTACTTC.

The chain carries TRBV18 and TRBJ2-5; no reliable D call. Germline CDR1 is KGHSH and CDR2 is LQKENI. This CDR3 is built from 14 residues. The germline V and J ends were trimmed by 5 bases and 1 base, with 11 bases remaining between them. Written as DNA, the CDR3 is TGTGCCAGCTCAGAGAGGAACGCCCAAGAGACCCAGTACTTC. It encodes CASSERNAQETQYF.

The chain carries TRBV7-9 and TRBJ2-7; D may be TRBD1 (6 bases). This CDR3 region has 13 residues. In germline, CDR1 is SEHNR, CDR2 FQNEAQ (reference sequence). V lost 6 bases to trimming and J lost 6 bases, with 15 bases between them. CDR3 nucleotide sequence: TGTGCCAGCAGTGAGGACAGACCCGTCGAGCAGTACTTC. Translation: CASSEDRPVEQYF.

This clone was found a few times. One junction end does not reproduce the germline sequence, and a read error may be involved. The V gene is TRBV10-3, the J gene TRBJ2-6, with 8 nucleotides matching TRBD1. Germline V CDR1 and CDR2: ENHRY, SYGVKD. CDR3 length: 15 residues. CDR3 residues: CAIRGQGSGANGLTF. In DNA, the CDR3 is TGTGCCATCAGAGGACAGGGCTCTGGGGCCAACGGCCTGACTTTC.

The chain couples TRBV29-1 to TRBJ2-5; D remains unclear. From germline, CDR1 is SQVTM and CDR2 ANQGSEA. Between the trimmed V and J ends, which lost 6 bases and 5 bases, there was a span of 10 bases. CDR3 length equals 11 residues. CDR3 in DNA: TGCAGCGTCCGGTCTTCGGAGACCCAGTACTTC. Residues: CSVRSSETQYF.

The rearrangement uses TRBV6-1 and TRBJ1-1; a weak D match, TRBD1 (6 bases). CDR1 and CDR2 from the germline V gene are MNHNS and SASEGT. V was trimmed by 7 bases and J by 5 bases, leaving 11 bases between them. This CDR3 region has 12 residues. The CDR3 DNA follows: TGTGCCAGCATCACCCAGGGGACTGAAGCTTTCTTT. As protein: CASITQGTEAFF.

In its sample, this clone was seen a few times. This chain joins TRBV15 and TRBJ1-6; 9 nucleotides align to TRBD1. Unmatched junction bases numbered 6, after V lost 3 bases and J lost 9 bases. The CDR3 length is 15 residues. CDR1 is LNHNV, CDR2 YYDKDF, per germline (reference sequence). The CDR3 loop is CATSSLTGGLSPLHF. CDR3 coding DNA: TGTGCCACCAGCAGCTTGACAGGGGGGCTTTCACCCCTCCACTTT.

This sequence joins TRBV2 and TRBJ1-5; 10 nucleotides line up with TRBD1. Germline lookup yields CDR1 SNHLY and CDR2 FYNNEI. The length of the CDR3 is 15 residues. The J segment lost 3 bases and the V segment lost 6 bases, leaving 5 bases of the junction unmatched. CDR3 protein: CASRRDRGDNQPQHF. CDR3 nucleotides: TGTGCCAGCAGAAGGGACAGGGGCGACAATCAGCCCCAGCATTTT.

The V call is TRBV7-2, the J call TRBJ2-1, with TRBD2 matching over 7 bases. Trimming at V came to 1 base and at J to 9 bases, leaving 3 bases not matched to a gene. The CDR3 loop spans 13 amino acids. Germline V gene data show CDR1 as SGHTA and CDR2 as FQGNSA. CDR3 in DNA: TGTGCCAGCAGCTTAGTTGGCGGGGGTGAGCAGTTCTTC. Translation gives CASSLVGGGEQFF.

V usage is TRBV5-1 and J usage is TRBJ2-3; 7 nucleotides agree with TRBD2. This CDR3 is 15 amino acids long. The germline gives CDR1 SGHRS, CDR2 YFSETQ. The ends lost 0 bases at V and 4 bases at J; junction bases unmatched: 5. The CDR3 region has the DNA TGCGCCAGCAGCTTGGGTGGCGGGGGATCAGATACGCAGTATTTT. Protein sequence: CASSLGGGGSDTQYF.

This chain connects TRBV13 to TRBJ2-7; TRBD1 matches 7 bases. Trimming removed 4 bases from V and 2 bases from J; junction bases left unmatched: 5. Per the germline V gene, CDR1 is PRHDT and CDR2 is FYEKMQ (reference sequence). The CDR3 has 14 residues. The CDR3: CASSSDRRTYEQYF. Here the CDR3 DNA reads TGTGCCAGCAGCTCGGACAGGAGAACCTACGAGCAGTACTTC.

Note on this clone: One end of the junction fails to match germline, which may point to a read error. J is TRBJ2-4 and V is TRBV28, with a weak D call TRBD1 (6 bases). This CDR3 has 20 amino acids. The germline CDR1 and CDR2 sequences are MDHEN and SYDVKM. The CDR3 region is CASSPEKYYRDTPAQNSQYF. The CDR3 DNA reads as TGTGCCAGCAGTCCCGAAAAGTACTACCGGGACACACCGGCCCAAAACAGTCAGTACTTC.

The CDR3 is CASSSQGASEKLFF. The CDR3 DNA reads as TGTGCCAGCAGCTCACAGGGGGCGTCGGAAAAACTGTTTTTT. J is TRBJ1-4 and V is TRBV5-4; 9 nucleotides align to TRBD1. The germline V gene encodes CDR1 SGHNT and CDR2 YYREEE (reference sequence). The CDR3 contains 14 residues. Trimming cost V 3 bases and J 8 bases; bases outside gene matches: 5.

The CDR3: CASSLTDRRTKQETQYF. Written as DNA, the CDR3 is TGTGCCAGCAGCTTAACTGACAGAAGGACCAAACAAGAGACCCAGTACTTC. The chain couples TRBV7-9 to TRBJ2-5, with D perhaps TRBD1 (5 bases). The length of the CDR3 is 17 residues. Trimming removed 2 bases from V and 2 bases from J, with 18 bases in between. Germline V gene sequence: CDR1 SEHNR, CDR2 FQNEAQ (reference sequence).

Note on this clone: Other DNA sequences from this sample encode an identical CDR3 as well. The rearrangement joins TRBV5-6 to TRBJ1-1, with 9 bases that match TRBD1. CDR3 length: 15 residues. V lost 4 bases and J lost 5; bases outside the gene matches: 9. The germline CDR1 and CDR2 sequences are SGHDT and YYEEEE. In DNA form, the CDR3 reads TGTGCCAGCAGCCCACCCGGGACAGGGAGGACTGAAGCTTTCTTT. Encoded protein: CASSPPGTGRTEAFF. The full variable domain, its missing parts supplied by reference TRBV5-6 and TRBJ1-1, is DAGVTQSPTHLIKTRGQQVTLRCSPKSGHDTVSWYQQALGQGPQFIFQYYEEEERQRGNFPDRFSGHQFPNYSSELNVNALLLGDSALYLCASSPPGTGRTEAFFGQGTRLTVV.

The sample holds a few counts of this clone. The V gene is TRBV6-6, the J gene TRBJ2-7; D is uncertain. CDR1 MNHNY and CDR2 SVGAGI come from the germline V gene (reference sequence). The ends were cut back, 7 bases at V and 3 bases at J, with 16 bases in the middle. This CDR3 has 14 amino acids. CDR3 region: CASTPKGRLYEQYF. The CDR3 nucleotides read TGTGCCAGCACCCCCAAAGGTAGACTCTACGAGCAGTACTTC.

This clone was recorded a few times. This rearrangement joins TRBV7-3 to TRBJ1-5; a possible D gene is TRBD1 (5 bases). From germline, CDR1 is SGHTA and CDR2 FQGTGA. Trimming cost V 5 bases and J 5 bases, with 16 bases left between them. The CDR3 length is 15 residues. CDR3: CASSPRGGLDQPQHF. CDR3 nucleotides: TGTGCCAGCAGCCCTCGGGGGGGATTGGATCAGCCCCAGCATTTT.

This chain links TRBV27 with TRBJ1-4; no firm D call. The CDR3 runs 14 residues. The V gene's germline CDR1 is MNHEY and CDR2 SMNVEV (reference sequence). With 6 bases removed from V and 6 bases from J, the gap between germline ends came to 14 bases. The CDR3 spells CASSQRPGYEKLFF. The CDR3, as DNA: TGTGCCAGCAGCCAGCGGCCGGGTTATGAAAAACTGTTTTTT.